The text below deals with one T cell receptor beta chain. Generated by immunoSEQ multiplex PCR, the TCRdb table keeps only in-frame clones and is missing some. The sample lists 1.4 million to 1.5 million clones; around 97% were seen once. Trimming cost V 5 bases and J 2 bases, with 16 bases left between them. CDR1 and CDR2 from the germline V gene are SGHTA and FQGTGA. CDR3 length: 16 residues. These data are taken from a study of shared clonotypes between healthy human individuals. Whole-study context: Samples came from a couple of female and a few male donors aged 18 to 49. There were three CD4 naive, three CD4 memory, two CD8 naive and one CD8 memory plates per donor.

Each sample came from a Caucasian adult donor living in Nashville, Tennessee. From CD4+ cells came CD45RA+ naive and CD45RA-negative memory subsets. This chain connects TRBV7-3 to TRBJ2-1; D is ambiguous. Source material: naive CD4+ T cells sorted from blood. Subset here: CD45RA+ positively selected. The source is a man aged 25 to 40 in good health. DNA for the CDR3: TGTGCCAGCAGCCCCACAAAGCCGGGCACCTACAATGAGCAGTTCTTC. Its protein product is CASSPTKPGTYNEQFF.